These 31 T cell receptor beta chains were all obtained from the same sample, sequenced in a study of blood T cell repertoires in COVID-19. This table comes from immunoSEQ multiplex PCR, and its TCRdb copy is limited to in-frame clones, with some not included. The top ten hold around 4% of the sample, which has under 95,000 clones, 85% to 95% seen once. Source material: peripheral blood. These receptors all come from a woman in her 50s in a cohort sampled during active COVID-19.

V usage is TRBV3-1 (or the pseudogene TRBV3-2) and J usage is TRBJ2-7; no reliable D call. The CDR3 spans 18 residues. Germline V gene lookup returns CDR1 LGHDT and CDR2 YNNKEL (reference sequence). V lost 2 bases to trimming and J lost 2 bases, with 22 bases between them. CDR3 protein: CASSQSGQLRSIAYEQYF. Written as DNA, the CDR3 is TGTGCCAGCAGCCAATCAGGCCAGCTCCGATCCATTGCCTACGAGCAGTACTTC.

The table lists this clone with a count of one. The chain couples TRBV29-1 to TRBJ1-1; tentatively, D is TRBD1 (5 bases). This CDR3 is built from 13 residues. V was trimmed by 4 bases and J by 3 bases, leaving 12 bases between them. Germline-derived CDR1 and CDR2 are SQVTM and ANQGSEA. CDR3 in amino acids: CSVALGEDTEAFF. The CDR3 DNA sequence: TGCAGCGTTGCGCTGGGGGAGGACACTGAAGCTTTCTTT.

The rearrangement joins TRBV25-1 to TRBJ2-7; 7 bases match TRBD1. The CDR3 runs 12 residues. Germline-derived CDR1 and CDR2 are MGHDK and SYGVNS. The ends lost 5 bases at V and 5 bases at J; junction bases unmatched: 3. The DNA of the CDR3 is TGTGCCAGCAGTCGGACAGGTAACGAGCAGTACTTC. Its protein product is CASSRTGNEQYF.

The gene calls are TRBV2 and TRBJ1-6; D is perhaps TRBD1 (5 bases). CDR3 size: 16 residues. The ends were cut back, 5 bases at V and 7 bases at J, with 18 bases in the middle. Germline V CDR1 and CDR2: SNHLY, FYNNEI. The CDR3 loop is CASSQRAGLGNSPLHF. Here the CDR3 DNA reads TGTGCCAGCAGTCAAAGGGCAGGGCTCGGGAATTCACCCCTCCACTTT. The variable domain in full, with the rest retrieved from reference TRBV2 and TRBJ1-6, is EPEVTQTPSHQVTQMGQEVILRCVPISNHLYFYWYRQILGQKVEFLVSFYNNEISEKSEIFDDQFSVERPDGSNFTLKIRSTKLEDSAMYFCASSQRAGLGNSPLHFGNGTRLTVT.

The V call is TRBV5-6, the J call TRBJ2-7; D is perhaps TRBD2 (5 bases). CDR3 length equals 13 residues. The germline V gene has CDR1 SGHDT and CDR2 YYEEEE. Trimming took 0 bases from V and 3 from J, leaving 7 bases between them. The CDR3 loop is CASSLGRNYEQYF. The CDR3 DNA is TGTGCCAGCAGCTTGGGGAGGAACTACGAGCAGTACTTC.

In its sample, this clone was seen many times. The rearrangement joins TRBV7-6 to TRBJ2-2, with D perhaps TRBD1 (6 bases). The CDR3 length is 15 residues. The V gene's germline CDR1 is SGHVS and CDR2 FNYEAQ. Trimming shortened V by 5 bases and J by 3 bases, and 13 bases separated the two germline ends. This CDR3 reads CASSQTGIDTGELFF. DNA for the CDR3: TGTGCCAGCAGCCAAACAGGGATTGACACCGGGGAGCTGTTTTTT.

The chain carries TRBV7-9 and TRBJ1-2; 11 bases agree with TRBD1. Germline lookup yields CDR1 SEHNR and CDR2 FQNEAQ (reference sequence). The CDR3 contains 18 residues. With 4 bases clipped from V and 2 bases from J, the junction kept 12 bases outside the gene matches. The CDR3 coding sequence is TGTGCCAGCAGCTCACAGTGGACAGGGGGCGGCCCCAACTATGGCTACACCTTC. It encodes CASSSQWTGGGPNYGYTF. The whole variable domain, remainder taken from reference TRBV7-9 and TRBJ1-2, is DTGVSQNPRHKITKRGQNVTFRCDPISEHNRLYWYRQTLGQGPEFLTYFQNEAQLEKSRLLSDRFSAERPKGSFSTLEIQRTEQGDSAMYLCASSSQWTGGGPNYGYTFGSGTRLTVV.

This rearrangement joins TRBV29-1 to TRBJ1-5, with D tentatively TRBD1 (5 bases). Germline assignment: CDR1 SQVTM and CDR2 ANQGSEA. CDR3 length equals 21 residues. The germline V and J ends were trimmed by 6 bases and 0 bases, with 33 bases remaining between them. CDR3 DNA: TGCAGCGTCCAAGGACTTTGGGACTATGGGGCATCAGAATATAGCAATCAGCCCCAGCATTTT. This codes for CSVQGLWDYGASEYSNQPQHF.

CDR3 loop: CASSPQEMNTEAFF. DNA for the CDR3: TGTGCCAGCAGCCCCCAAGAGATGAACACTGAAGCTTTCTTT. The chain links TRBV7-8 to TRBJ1-1, with D unclear. Trimming left V 5 bases short and J 0 bases short, with 10 bases between. Germline CDR1 SGHVS, CDR2 FQNEAQ. The CDR3 contains 14 residues.

This chain joins TRBV18 and TRBJ1-2; D possibly corresponds to TRBD1 (6 bases). The CDR3 runs 15 residues. The V gene's germline CDR1 is KGHSH and CDR2 LQKENI. Trimming left V 4 bases short and J 8 bases short, with 20 bases between. CDR3 coding DNA: TGTGCCAGCTCACGATCCCAAACAGGGTTGGAGGGCTACACCTTC. This gives the protein CASSRSQTGLEGYTF.

The chain is built from TRBV7-9 and TRBJ1-5; 7 nucleotides agree with TRBD1. The CDR3 runs to 15 residues. V lost 5 bases to trimming and J lost 6 bases; unmatched junction nucleotides: 10. Germline-derived CDR1 and CDR2 are SEHNR and FQNEAQ (reference sequence). Here the CDR3 DNA reads TGTGCCAGCAGCCAAGGGGCAGGGGGGACTCAGCCCCAGCATTTT. Its translation: CASSQGAGGTQPQHF. The full variable domain, with the rest looked up from reference TRBV7-9 and TRBJ1-5, is DTGVSQNPRHKITKRGQNVTFRCDPISEHNRLYWYRQTLGQGPEFLTYFQNEAQLEKSRLLSDRFSAERPKGSFSTLEIQRTEQGDSAMYLCASSQGAGGTQPQHFGDGTRLSIL.

The rearrangement joins TRBV15 to TRBJ2-1; D is possibly TRBD1 (6 bases). Germline CDR1 LNHNV, CDR2 YYDKDF (reference sequence). Trimming cost V 8 bases and J 4 bases, with 18 bases left between them. The CDR3 sequence is 15 residues long. The CDR3 is CATGRAGTLYNEQFF. For the CDR3, the DNA is TGTGCCACCGGTCGAGCCGGGACACTTTACAATGAGCAGTTCTTC.

V and J are TRBV9 and TRBJ1-6, with 8 bases fitting TRBD1. Germline lookup yields CDR1 SGDLS and CDR2 YYNGEE. Unmatched junction bases numbered 4, after V lost 0 bases and J lost 8 bases. CDR3 length: 15 amino acids. The CDR3 reads CASSVGTGFDSPLHF. The CDR3 bases are TGTGCCAGCAGCGTAGGGACAGGGTTTGATTCACCCCTCCACTTT.

The V and J genes are TRBV6-4 and TRBJ1-2; 7 bases agree with TRBD1. CDR3 length: 16 residues. From germline, CDR1 is MRHNA and CDR2 SNTAGT. The ends lost 4 bases at V and 10 bases at J; junction bases unmatched: 18. CDR3: CASSAQSSLRQGHYTF. The DNA for the CDR3 is TGTGCCAGCAGTGCCCAAAGCTCCCTTCGACAGGGTCACTACACCTTC.

The chain is built from TRBV3-1 (or the pseudogene TRBV3-2) and TRBJ1-2, with 7 positions matching TRBD1. Germline V lookup: CDR1 LGHDT, CDR2 YNNKEL (reference sequence). With V trimmed by 0 bases and J by 2 bases, 6 bases remained unmatched. There are 16 residues in the CDR3. For the CDR3, the DNA is TGTGCCAGCAGCCAAGATTTGGGGACAGCCAACTATGGCTACACCTTC. The encoded protein is CASSQDLGTANYGYTF.

The rearrangement links TRBV28 to TRBJ2-7; a possible D gene is TRBD1 (6 bases). The CDR3 totals 14 residues. CDR1 is MDHEN and CDR2 is SYDVKM in the germline V gene. V was shortened by 3 bases and J by 4 bases, with 13 bases between the two germline ends. This chain's CDR3 is CASSLQGRGYEQYF. The DNA for the CDR3 is TGTGCCAGCAGTTTGCAGGGGCGAGGATACGAGCAGTACTTC.

The rearrangement joins TRBV3-1 (or the pseudogene TRBV3-2) to TRBJ2-2; 9 bases agree with TRBD1. The germline V gene has CDR1 LGHDT and CDR2 YNNKEL (reference sequence). The V gene end was trimmed by 2 bases and the J gene end by 3 bases; junction bases not matched to a gene: 1. This CDR3 contains 15 residues. The DNA of the CDR3 is TGTGCCAGCAGCCAACGACAGGGGGACACCGGGGAGCTGTTTTTT. Protein sequence: CASSQRQGDTGELFF.

V usage is TRBV5-8 and J usage is TRBJ1-2, with D possibly matching TRBD1 (5 bases). V dropped 1 base and J dropped 8 bases, with 15 bases sitting between them. Germline values: CDR1 SGHTS, CDR2 YDEGEE. The CDR3 spans 14 residues. CDR3 region: CASSLLRRGGGYTF. CDR3 nucleotides: TGTGCCAGCAGCTTGCTGAGGCGGGGCGGCGGCTACACCTTC.

This rearrangement joins TRBV7-8 to TRBJ2-3; D not resolved. Looked up from germline, CDR1 is SGHVS and CDR2 is FQNEAQ. There are 14 residues in the CDR3. Trimming took 1 base from V and 6 from J, leaving 11 bases between them. CDR3 in amino acids: CASSLGLPRDTQYF. The DNA of the CDR3 is TGTGCCAGCAGCTTAGGGCTGCCGCGGGATACGCAGTATTTT.

V usage is TRBV10-3 and J usage is TRBJ2-7; the match to TRBD2 covers 11 bases. The CDR3 loop spans 15 amino acids. Germline trimming cut 10 bases from V and 4 bases from J; bases unmatched to any gene: 12. CDR1 ENHRY and CDR2 SYGVKD come from the germline V gene. CDR3 sequence: CATTTLAGVLYEQYF. The CDR3 nucleotides are TGTGCCACTACAACACTAGCGGGAGTTCTTTACGAGCAGTACTTC.

The V gene is TRBV5-1, the J gene TRBJ1-2; tentative D call: TRBD1 (6 bases). V dropped 4 bases and J dropped 4 bases, with 17 bases sitting between them. CDR1 and CDR2 from the germline V gene are SGHRS and YFSETQ. The CDR3 runs to 15 residues. The CDR3 region has the DNA TGCGCCAGCAGCAGCGGAGCAGGGGCTGGCTATGGCTACACCTTC. As protein: CASSSGAGAGYGYTF.

The CDR3 nucleotides are TGTGCCAGCAGAGCCGGACAGGCCACCGGGGAGCTGTTTTTT. Residues: CASRAGQATGELFF. The J gene is TRBJ2-2, the V gene TRBV5-4, with TRBD1 identical over 7 bases. There are 14 residues in the CDR3. Germline loops: CDR1 SGHNT, CDR2 YYREEE (reference sequence). The V and J ends lost 5 bases and 4 bases, in that order; junction bases with no gene match: 5.

Turning to this clone: This CDR3 is also generated by other DNA sequences in the sample. V and J are TRBV7-2 and TRBJ2-5; no clear D gene. V was cut by 4 bases and J by 2 bases, with 2 bases left in between. In germline, CDR1 is SGHTA, CDR2 FQGNSA. The CDR3 contains 11 residues. In DNA form, the CDR3 reads TGTGCCAGCAGCTCACAAGAGACCCAGTACTTC. It yields the protein CASSSQETQYF.

This clone was counted a single time. The chain couples TRBV11-3 to TRBJ1-4; 9 nucleotides match TRBD1. Germline V gives CDR1 SGHNT, CDR2 YENEEA. CDR3 length: 15 residues. V lost 4 bases and J lost 8; bases outside the gene matches: 8. CDR3: CASSSPGQGGEKLFF. The CDR3 bases are TGTGCCAGCAGCTCGCCGGGACAGGGAGGGGAAAAACTGTTTTTT.

The V gene is TRBV6-5, the J gene TRBJ1-2, with 9 bases that match TRBD1. This CDR3 contains 14 residues. Germline CDR1 MNHEY, CDR2 SVGAGI. With 5 bases clipped from V and 7 bases from J, the junction kept 8 bases outside the gene matches. The CDR3 region has the DNA TGTGCCAGCAGTCCCGGACAGGGGATAAGTGGCTACACCTTC. Its translation: CASSPGQGISGYTF.

This chain joins TRBV2 and TRBJ1-2; D uncertain. Deletions cut 8 bases from V and 4 bases from J, with 17 bases between. Germline CDR1 SNHLY, CDR2 FYNNEI. The CDR3 is 14 residues long. CDR3 protein: CASRGYYLSYGYTF. The CDR3 DNA reads as TGTGCCAGCCGCGGCTACTATTTGAGCTATGGCTACACCTTC.

The genes are TRBV4-2 and TRBJ2-1; 12 bases line up with TRBD2. This CDR3 comprises 17 residues. Germline lookup yields CDR1 LGHNA and CDR2 YNFKEQ. The V and J ends lost 6 bases and 5 bases, in that order; junction bases with no gene match: 11. CDR3 residues: CASSPTSGGIDHNEQFF. For the CDR3, the DNA is TGTGCCAGCAGTCCGACTAGCGGGGGTATCGATCACAATGAGCAGTTCTTC.

The chain is built from TRBV28 and TRBJ2-7, with 9 bases identical to TRBD1. The germline V gene encodes CDR1 MDHEN and CDR2 SYDVKM. The CDR3 runs 14 residues. J lost 5 bases, V lost 2 bases, and 4 bases had no gene match. CDR3 sequence: CASSLDRGRNEQYF. CDR3 nucleotides: TGTGCCAGCAGTTTAGACAGGGGGAGGAACGAGCAGTACTTC.

A single count supports this clone. The chain couples TRBV16 to TRBJ2-2, with D uncertain. Germline assignment: CDR1 KGHSY and CDR2 FQNENV. CDR3 length: 13 amino acids. V lost 2 bases, J lost 6 bases, and 7 bases lay in between. The CDR3 coding sequence is TGTGCCAGCAGCCAAAGGAGCGCCGGGGAGCTGTTTTTT. Protein product: CASSQRSAGELFF.

This CDR3 is CAISESYRVEAFF. In nucleotides, the CDR3 is TGTGCCATCAGTGAGAGCTACCGAGTTGAAGCTTTCTTT. The chain couples TRBV10-3 to TRBJ1-1; no firm D call. Germline V gene lookup returns CDR1 ENHRY and CDR2 SYGVKD. Trimming left V 2 bases short and J 7 bases short, with 11 bases between. The CDR3 covers 13 residues.

The chain is built from TRBV11-3 and TRBJ2-7; a possible D gene is TRBD2 (6 bases). CDR1 and CDR2 from the germline V gene are SGHNT and YENEEA. V lost 1 base and J 1 base, leaving 14 bases between the germline ends. CDR3 length equals 16 residues. DNA of the CDR3: TGTGCCAGCAGCTTAGGGGGGGATCGATCATCCTACGAGCAGTACTTC. It encodes CASSLGGDRSSYEQYF.